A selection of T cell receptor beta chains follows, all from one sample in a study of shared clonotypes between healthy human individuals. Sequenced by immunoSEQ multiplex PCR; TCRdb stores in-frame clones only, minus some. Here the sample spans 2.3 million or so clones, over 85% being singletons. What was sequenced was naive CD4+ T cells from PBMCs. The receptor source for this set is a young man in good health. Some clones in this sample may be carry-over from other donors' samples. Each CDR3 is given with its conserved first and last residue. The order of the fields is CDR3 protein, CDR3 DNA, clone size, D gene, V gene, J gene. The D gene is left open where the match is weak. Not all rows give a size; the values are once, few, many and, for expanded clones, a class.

CSVNRRSTDTQYF	TGCAGCGTTAACAGGCGTAGCACAGATACGCAGTATTTT	.	.	TRBV29-1	TRBJ2-3
CASSPAGTNEQFF	TGTGCCAGCAGCCCTGCCGGAACTAATGAGCAGTTCTTC	.	.	TRBV7-8	TRBJ2-1
CASSPGTGFSYEQYF	TGTGCCAGCAGCCCCGGGACAGGGTTCTCCTACGAGCAGTACTTC	.	TRBD1	TRBV27	TRBJ2-7
CASSFSLSGRGENEQFF	TGTGCCAGCAGCTTTAGCTTAAGCGGGCGGGGGGAGAATGAGCAGTTCTTC	.	TRBD2	TRBV7-9	TRBJ2-1
CASSGLAGRYNEQFF	TGTGCCAGCAGTGGACTAGCGGGGCGCTACAATGAGCAGTTCTTC	.	TRBD2	TRBV2	TRBJ2-1
CSARRLGGYTF	TGCAGTGCCCGGAGGCTGGGTGGCTACACCTTC	few	.	TRBV20-1	TRBJ1-2
CASSLVVGTALQTQYF	TGCGCCAGCAGCTTGGTAGTAGGGACAGCCCTTCAGACCCAGTACTTC	.	TRBD1	TRBV5-1	TRBJ2-5
CARSRKLVRAYEQYF	TGTGCCAGAAGCCGAAAACTAGTTAGGGCCTACGAGCAGTACTTC	.	.	TRBV5-3	TRBJ2-7
CASRLDQNGYTF	TGCGCCAGCAGACTAGACCAGAATGGCTACACCTTC	.	.	TRBV5-1	TRBJ1-2
CASSLRRVGTGELFF	TGTGCCAGCAGCTTGCGGCGGGTTGGGACCGGGGAGCTGTTTTTT	.	.	TRBV5-5	TRBJ2-2
CAIREDSWGTQYF	TGTGCCATCAGGGAAGACTCCTGGGGGACCCAGTACTTC	.	.	TRBV10-3	TRBJ2-5
CASSSTGGETQYF	TGTGCCAGCAGTTCGACAGGGGGGGAGACCCAGTACTTC	.	TRBD1	TRBV7-9	TRBJ2-5
CASSPGTAETQYF	TGTGCCAGCAGCCCTGGGACAGCAGAGACCCAGTACTTC	.	TRBD1	TRBV7-3	TRBJ2-5
CASSFRGTGYGYTF	TGTGCCAGCAGTTTCAGGGGGACAGGGTATGGCTACACCTTC	.	TRBD1	TRBV7-2	TRBJ1-2
CAWGTPPGYGYTF	TGTGCCTGGGGGACCCCCCCGGGGTATGGCTACACCTTC	.	.	TRBV30	TRBJ1-2
CASSFDRGLDGYTF	TGTGCCAGCAGCTTCGACAGGGGCCTAGATGGCTACACCTTC	.	TRBD1	TRBV7-9	TRBJ1-2
CASSRGLAGVDEQFF	TGTGCCAGCAGCAGAGGACTAGCGGGAGTCGATGAGCAGTTCTTC	.	TRBD2	TRBV2	TRBJ2-1
CASSLSVGTSGTDTQYF	TGCGCCAGCAGCTTGTCGGTGGGGACTAGCGGCACAGATACGCAGTATTTT	once	TRBD2	TRBV5-1	TRBJ2-3
CASSQLRDRALYEQYF	TGTGCCAGTAGCCAACTCCGGGACAGGGCCCTCTACGAGCAGTACTTC	.	TRBD1	TRBV19	TRBJ2-7
CASSVEDLQETQYF	TGTGCCAGCAGCGTAGAGGACTTACAAGAGACCCAGTACTTC	few	.	TRBV9	TRBJ2-5
CASRGSSGALSGELFF	TGCGCCAGCAGGGGTTCGTCGGGGGCGCTGAGCGGGGAGCTGTTTTTT	.	.	TRBV5-1	TRBJ2-2
CSVDYPGRETQYF	TGCAGCGTTGATTACCCAGGTCGGGAGACCCAGTACTTC	.	.	TRBV29-1	TRBJ2-5
CAGTQGYEQYF	TGTGCCGGAACACAGGGGTACGAGCAGTACTTC	few	TRBD1	TRBV2	TRBJ2-7
CASSPSRLGENEQFF	TGCGCCAGCAGTCCAAGCCGATTAGGGGAAAATGAGCAGTTCTTC	.	.	TRBV23-1	TRBJ2-1
CSALNQGGQYF	TGCAGTGCCCTGAACCAGGGGGGCCAGTACTTC	.	.	TRBV20-1	TRBJ2-5
CASSRGGQYQETQYF	TGTGCCAGCAGCCGCGGAGGACAGTACCAAGAGACCCAGTACTTC	.	.	TRBV7-2	TRBJ2-5
CASSRWTGATNEKLFF	TGTGCCAGCAGCCGGTGGACAGGGGCAACTAATGAAAAACTGTTTTTT	once	TRBD1	TRBV5-4	TRBJ1-4
CASSPPTGSKNIQYF	TGTGCCAGCAGCCCCCCAACAGGGTCCAAAAACATTCAGTACTTC	.	.	TRBV28	TRBJ2-4
CSVERGARGTDTQYF	TGCAGCGTTGAGCGCGGGGCCCGGGGCACAGATACGCAGTATTTT	.	.	TRBV29-1	TRBJ2-3
CASSLTGGWRQPQHF	TGTGCCAGCAGCCTGACAGGGGGCTGGCGTCAGCCCCAGCATTTT	.	TRBD1	TRBV5-5	TRBJ1-5